These 20 T cell receptor beta chains were sequenced from one sample in a study of CD8 T cells in Susac syndrome. With random hexamers, reverse transcription was performed on about 0.5 to 1 ug of RNA. Using its own MiXCR run on the immunoSEQ multiplex PCR reads, TCRdb lists one record per CDR3 protein. Here the sample spans about 280,000 distinct CDR3 sequences, approximately 85% being singletons. Material for sequencing was CD8+ T cells from PBMCs. The receptors come from a human donor with multiple sclerosis.

This rearrangement joins TRBV9 to TRBJ2-2; 8 bases agree with TRBD2. The CDR3 loop spans 15 amino acids. The ends lost 0 bases at V and 5 bases at J; junction bases unmatched: 3. Germline CDR1 is SGDLS and CDR2 is YYNGEE. The DNA for the CDR3 is TGTGCCAGCAGCGTAGCGTCTAGCGGGACCGGGGAGCTGTTTTTT. Its protein is CASSVASSGTGELFF.

The count of this clonotype is one. This chain joins TRBV7-3 and TRBJ2-3, with 9 bases that match TRBD2. This CDR3 is 15 amino acids long. V trimming: 6 bases; J trimming: 3 bases; junction bases outside the gene matches: 7. Germline V CDR1 and CDR2: SGHTA, FQGTGA. Written as DNA, the CDR3 is TGTGCCAGCAGGGCTAGCGGGGCTTCAACAGATACGCAGTATTTT. Translating it yields CASRASGASTDTQYF.

This rearrangement joins TRBV20-1 to TRBJ2-3; tentatively, D is TRBD2 (6 bases). CDR3 length: 14 residues. The germline CDR1 and CDR2 sequences are DFQATT and SNEGSKA (reference sequence). The ends were cut back, 3 bases at V and 2 bases at J, with 12 bases in the middle. The CDR3 protein is CSASGGWNTDTQYF. CDR3 coding DNA: TGCAGTGCTAGTGGAGGGTGGAACACAGATACGCAGTATTTT.

The chain carries TRBV4-2 and TRBJ2-2; D is ambiguous. The CDR3 sequence is 12 residues long. V was clipped by 4 bases and J by 9 bases, with 9 bases between them. Germline V lookup: CDR1 LGHNA, CDR2 YNFKEQ. For the CDR3, the DNA is TGTGCCAGCAGCCTTAGTGCCCGGGAGCTGTTTTTT. Protein product: CASSLSARELFF.

V is TRBV12-3 or TRBV12-4 and J is TRBJ2-1; D is unresolved. The CDR3 runs to 15 residues. V was clipped by 7 bases and J by 0 bases, with 13 bases between them. CDR3 in amino acids: CASNPPGSSYNEQFF. The CDR3 nucleotides read TGTGCCAGCAACCCACCAGGCAGCTCCTACAATGAGCAGTTCTTC.

The V gene is TRBV7-9, the J gene TRBJ2-2; 8 nucleotides align to TRBD2. The length of the CDR3 is 15 residues. Germline trimming cut 5 bases from V and 3 bases from J; bases unmatched to any gene: 5. In germline, CDR1 is SEHNR, CDR2 FQNEAQ (reference sequence). The CDR3 sequence: CASSPTGGDTGELFF. For the CDR3, the DNA is TGTGCCAGCAGCCCAACGGGAGGGGACACCGGGGAGCTGTTTTTT. Looking up the rest from reference TRBV7-9 and TRBJ2-2 gives the full variable domain: DTGVSQNPRHKITKRGQNVTFRCDPISEHNRLYWYRQTLGQGPEFLTYFQNEAQLEKSRLLSDRFSAERPKGSFSTLEIQRTEQGDSAMYLCASSPTGGDTGELFFGEGSRLTVL.

This sequence joins TRBV4-2 and TRBJ2-1; D is undetermined. Germline V CDR1 and CDR2: LGHNA, YNFKEQ. This CDR3 has 14 residues. The V and J ends lost 0 bases and 8 bases respectively, with 11 bases between them. The CDR3 region is CASSQDRGDDEQFF. The CDR3 region has the DNA TGTGCCAGCAGCCAAGATAGAGGTGACGATGAGCAGTTCTTC.

The chain combines TRBV6-1 with TRBJ2-7; TRBD1 is a possible D gene (5 bases). Germline V gene sequence: CDR1 MNHNS, CDR2 SASEGT. The CDR3 loop spans 14 amino acids. V gave up 6 bases and J gave up 1 base, with 13 bases separating them. Written as DNA, the CDR3 is TGTGCCAGCAGATACCAGGGTATTTCCTACGAGCAGTACTTC. This encodes CASRYQGISYEQYF.

V gene TRBV28 combines with J gene TRBJ2-1; 9 bases align to TRBD1. V dropped 2 bases and J dropped 4; count of bases not matched to a gene: 6. Germline lookup yields CDR1 MDHEN and CDR2 SYDVKM. CDR3 length: 16 residues. In DNA, the CDR3 is TGTGCCAGCAGTTTACCTGGGACAGGGTGGTACAATGAGCAGTTCTTC. Translated, it gives CASSLPGTGWYNEQFF.

The chain has TRBV5-6 and TRBJ2-3, with 14 positions matching TRBD2. The junction had 7 bases not matched to a gene; V was cut back by 4 bases and J by 0 bases. CDR1 is SGHDT, CDR2 YYEEEE, per germline. The CDR3 sequence is 18 residues long. CDR3 amino acids: CASSPRTSGRRSTDTQYF. The CDR3 DNA reads TGTGCCAGCAGCCCCAGGACTAGCGGGAGGCGTAGCACAGATACGCAGTATTTT. Variable domain in full (rest from reference TRBV5-6 and TRBJ2-3): DAGVTQSPTHLIKTRGQQVTLRCSPKSGHDTVSWYQQALGQGPQFIFQYYEEEERQRGNFPDRFSGHQFPNYSSELNVNALLLGDSALYLCASSPRTSGRRSTDTQYFGPGTRLTVL.

The chain uses TRBV11-1 and TRBJ2-1; 7 bases agree with TRBD2. CDR1 and CDR2 (germline): SGHAT, FQDESV (reference sequence). The ends lost 2 bases at V and 5 bases at J; junction bases unmatched: 24. This CDR3 region has 21 residues. DNA for the CDR3: TGTGCCAGCAGCTTATATCCCCCGGGGAGCGGGATCATCCTGCCCAACAATGAGCAGTTCTTC. Residues: CASSLYPPGSGIILPNNEQFF.

The chain's CDR3 is CAISDPGTAAWGEQYF. The CDR3 DNA reads TGTGCCATCAGTGACCCCGGGACTGCGGCCTGGGGCGAGCAGTACTTC. The chain carries TRBV10-3 and TRBJ2-7, with a possible D match to TRBD2 (6 bases). Trimming cost V 3 bases and J 6 bases, with 21 bases left between them. This CDR3 has 16 amino acids. Germline lookup yields CDR1 ENHRY and CDR2 SYGVKD.

This chain joins TRBV7-9 and TRBJ2-3; D gene ambiguous. This CDR3 is built from 14 residues. Per the germline V gene, CDR1 is SEHNR and CDR2 is FQNEAQ (reference sequence). V was clipped by 5 bases and J by 0 bases, with 9 bases between them. CDR3 protein: CASSQSDSTDTQYF. The CDR3 coding sequence is TGTGCCAGCAGCCAATCGGACAGCACAGATACGCAGTATTTT. Filled out from reference TRBV7-9 and TRBJ2-3, the complete variable domain reads DTGVSQNPRHKITKRGQNVTFRCDPISEHNRLYWYRQTLGQGPEFLTYFQNEAQLEKSRLLSDRFSAERPKGSFSTLEIQRTEQGDSAMYLCASSQSDSTDTQYFGPGTRLTVL.

The V call is TRBV6-1, the J call TRBJ2-1; no reliable D call. V was shortened by 3 bases and J by 5 bases, with 14 bases between the two germline ends. Per germline, CDR1 MNHNS and CDR2 SASEGT. The CDR3 has 15 amino acids. The CDR3: CASSEWWAEDNEQFF. Here the CDR3 DNA reads TGTGCCAGCAGTGAGTGGTGGGCAGAAGACAATGAGCAGTTCTTC.

The V and J genes are TRBV27 and TRBJ2-7; tentatively, D is TRBD1 (6 bases). V lost 0 bases and J 2 bases, leaving 14 bases between the germline ends. The CDR3 is 16 residues long. Germline assignment: CDR1 MNHEY and CDR2 SMNVEV (reference sequence). CDR3 protein: CASSLSGAAVAYEQYF. The CDR3 DNA sequence: TGTGCCAGCAGTTTATCGGGGGCGGCTGTGGCCTACGAGCAGTACTTC.

V is TRBV2 and J is TRBJ2-1; the D gene is possibly TRBD2 (5 bases). The germline CDR1 and CDR2 sequences are SNHLY and FYNNEI. The CDR3 is 12 residues long. V shed 7 bases and J shed 8 bases, with 12 bases lying between them. CDR3 loop: CASKRRKDEQFF. The CDR3 DNA reads TGTGCCAGCAAAAGGAGGAAAGATGAGCAGTTCTTC.

The V gene is TRBV10-3, the J gene TRBJ1-2; the D is unclear. The CDR3 runs to 10 residues. V was pared by 8 bases and J by 13 bases, with 14 bases between. Germline CDR1 ENHRY, CDR2 SYGVKD. CDR3 residues: CAIGPGFFTF. The CDR3 coding sequence is TGTGCCATCGGGCCGGGGTTCTTCACCTTC.

V gene TRBV12-3 or TRBV12-4 combines with J gene TRBJ2-7; TRBD1 is a possible D gene (5 bases). This CDR3 contains 14 residues. The V gene lost 5 bases and the J gene lost 2 bases, with 13 bases spanning the gap. CDR3: CASSPPHRTYEQYF. The DNA of the CDR3 is TGTGCCAGCAGTCCCCCACACAGGACCTACGAGCAGTACTTC.

Concerning this clonotype itself: A junction end diverges from the germline sequence, so it may reflect a read error. The chain is built from TRBV7-7 and TRBJ2-1, with a weak D call TRBD2 (5 bases). The CDR3 has 14 amino acids. Germline V gene lookup returns CDR1 SSHAT and CDR2 FNYEAQ (reference sequence). The CDR3 sequence: CASSLLGSGNEQFF. CDR3 nucleotide sequence: TGTGCTAGCAGCTTATTAGGGAGTGGGAATGAGCAGTTCTTC.

This chain links TRBV20-1 with TRBJ1-1, with D tentatively TRBD1 (6 bases). Trimming shortened V by 3 bases and J by 8 bases, and 16 bases separated the two germline ends. The V gene's germline CDR1 is DFQATT and CDR2 SNEGSKA (reference sequence). The CDR3 is 13 residues long. The CDR3 loop is CSARPWGAEEAFF. CDR3 sequence (DNA): TGCAGTGCTAGGCCGTGGGGGGCGGAGGAAGCTTTCTTT.